Reported below is one T cell receptor beta chain. Antigen unknown. This sample was taken from a study of identical twins. Study-wide results and limits: Monozygotic twin pairs showed more out-of-frame TCR alpha sharing than models estimated.

TCRdb called the 5' RACE reads again in MiXCR, with one record for every CDR3 protein. The sample consists of 650,000 to 750,000 distinct CDR3 sequences, approximately 22% of them appearing once. CDR1 and CDR2 from the germline V gene are GTSNPN and SVGIG (reference sequence). V was pared by 8 bases and J by 12 bases, with 19 bases between. The CDR3 length is 11 residues. Healthy Caucasian individuals made up all the donors. These data were also filed under a second study, of T cells expressing NK-cell markers. That study reports: The study found these clonotypes also leading the CD3+CD56-NKG2C+ fraction in a few donors. Whether expanded NKG2C+ T cell clones were HCMV specific stayed uncertain.

V gene TRBV30 combines with J gene TRBJ1-1; TRBD1 is a possible D gene (5 bases). The sequence was collected from a woman in her late teens or twenties in good health. Sequencing was performed on PBMCs. The CDR3 spells CAAHPGLTTFF. Written as DNA, the CDR3 is TGTGCCGCCCATCCGGGGCTTACGACTTTCTTT.